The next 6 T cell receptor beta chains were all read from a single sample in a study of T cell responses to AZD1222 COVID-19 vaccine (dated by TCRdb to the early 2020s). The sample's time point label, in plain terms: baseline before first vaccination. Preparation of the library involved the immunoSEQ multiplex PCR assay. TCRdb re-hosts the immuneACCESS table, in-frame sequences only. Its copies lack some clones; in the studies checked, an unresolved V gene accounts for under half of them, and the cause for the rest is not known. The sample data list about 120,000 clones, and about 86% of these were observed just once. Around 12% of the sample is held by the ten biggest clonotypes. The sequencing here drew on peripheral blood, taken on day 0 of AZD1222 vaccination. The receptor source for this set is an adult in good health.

The CDR3 nucleotides are TGTGCCAGCAGCCAAGGGACAGGAGATACAGATACGCAGTATTTT. Translated: CASSQGTGDTDTQYF. The rearrangement uses TRBV16 and TRBJ2-3; 8 bases are shared with TRBD1. Trimming removed 2 bases from V and 3 bases from J; junction bases left unmatched: 4. CDR3 size: 15 residues. Germline CDR1 reads KGHSY; CDR2 reads FQNENV.

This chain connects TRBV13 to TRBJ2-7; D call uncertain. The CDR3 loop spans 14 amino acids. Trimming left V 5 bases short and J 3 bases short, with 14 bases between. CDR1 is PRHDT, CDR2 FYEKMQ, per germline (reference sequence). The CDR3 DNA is TGTGCCAGCAGCCTATCCGGGCTCAGCTACGAGCAGTACTTC. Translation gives CASSLSGLSYEQYF. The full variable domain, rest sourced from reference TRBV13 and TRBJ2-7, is AAGVIQSPRHLIKEKRETATLKCYPIPRHDTVYWYQQGPGQDPQFLISFYEKMQSDKGSIPDRFSAQQFSDYHSELNMSSLELGDSALYFCASSLSGLSYEQYFGPGTRLTVT.

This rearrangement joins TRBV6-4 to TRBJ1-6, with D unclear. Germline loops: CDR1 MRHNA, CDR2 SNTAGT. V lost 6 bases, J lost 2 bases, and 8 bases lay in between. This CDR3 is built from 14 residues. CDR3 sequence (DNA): TGTGCCAGCAGGGCGGAGGCCTATAATTCACCCCTCCACTTT. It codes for CASRAEAYNSPLHF.

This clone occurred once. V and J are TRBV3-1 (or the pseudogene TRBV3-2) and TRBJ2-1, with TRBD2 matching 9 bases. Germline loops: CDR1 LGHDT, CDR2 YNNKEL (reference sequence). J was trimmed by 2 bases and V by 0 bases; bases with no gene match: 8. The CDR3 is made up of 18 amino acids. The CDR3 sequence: CASSQDRTGTSPYNEQFF. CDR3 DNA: TGTGCCAGCAGCCAAGATCGAACAGGGACTAGCCCCTACAATGAGCAGTTCTTC.

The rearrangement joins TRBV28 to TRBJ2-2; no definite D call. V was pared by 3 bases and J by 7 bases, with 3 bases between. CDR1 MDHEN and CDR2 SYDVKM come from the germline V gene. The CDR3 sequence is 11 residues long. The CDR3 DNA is TGTGCCAGCAGTTTTTTCGGGGAGCTGTTTTTT. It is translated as CASSFFGELFF. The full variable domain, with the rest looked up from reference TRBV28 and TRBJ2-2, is DVKVTQSSRYLVKRTGEKVFLECVQDMDHENMFWYRQDPGLGLRLIYFSYDVKMKEKGDIPEGYSVSREKKERFSLILESASTNQTSMYLCASSFFGELFFGEGSRLTVL.

This CDR3 reads CASSQDTRNQPQHF. Here the CDR3 DNA reads TGTGCCAGCAGCCAAGATACGAGGAATCAGCCCCAGCATTTT. This sequence joins TRBV3-1 (or the pseudogene TRBV3-2) and TRBJ1-5; unclear D gene. Germline V gene data show CDR1 as LGHDT and CDR2 as YNNKEL (reference sequence). The CDR3 has 14 residues. Between the trimmed V and J ends, which lost 0 bases and 4 bases, there was a span of 7 bases.